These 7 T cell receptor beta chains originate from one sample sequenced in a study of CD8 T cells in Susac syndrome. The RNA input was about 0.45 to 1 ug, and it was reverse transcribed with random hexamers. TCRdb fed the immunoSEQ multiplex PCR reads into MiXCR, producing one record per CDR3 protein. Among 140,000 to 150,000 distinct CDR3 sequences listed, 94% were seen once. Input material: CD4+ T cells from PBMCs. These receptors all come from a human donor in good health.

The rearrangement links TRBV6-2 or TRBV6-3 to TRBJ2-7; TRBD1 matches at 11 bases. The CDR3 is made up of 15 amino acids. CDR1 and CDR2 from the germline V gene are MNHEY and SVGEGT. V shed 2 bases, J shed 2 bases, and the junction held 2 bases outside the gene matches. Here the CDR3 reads CASSYGGQGAYEQYF. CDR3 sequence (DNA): TGTGCCAGCAGTTACGGGGGACAGGGGGCCTACGAGCAGTACTTC.

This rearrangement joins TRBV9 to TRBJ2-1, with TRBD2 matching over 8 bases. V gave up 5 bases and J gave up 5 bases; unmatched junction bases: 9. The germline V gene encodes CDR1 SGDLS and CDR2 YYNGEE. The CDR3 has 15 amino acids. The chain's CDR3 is CASSPGLAGNNEQFF. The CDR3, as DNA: TGTGCCAGCAGTCCAGGGCTAGCGGGTAACAATGAGCAGTTCTTC. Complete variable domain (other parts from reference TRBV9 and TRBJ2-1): DSGVTQTPKHLITATGQRVTLRCSPRSGDLSVYWYQQSLDQGLQFLIQYYNGEERAKGNILERFSAQQFPDLHSELNLSSLELGDSALYFCASSPGLAGNNEQFFGPGTRLTVL.

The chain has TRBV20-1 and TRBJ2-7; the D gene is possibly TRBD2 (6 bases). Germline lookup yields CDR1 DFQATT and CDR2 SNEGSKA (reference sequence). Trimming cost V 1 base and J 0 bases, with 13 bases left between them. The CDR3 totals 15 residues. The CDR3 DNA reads TGCAGTGCTAGAGCTCGAGGGAGGAGCTCCTACGAGCAGTACTTC. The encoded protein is CSARARGRSSYEQYF.

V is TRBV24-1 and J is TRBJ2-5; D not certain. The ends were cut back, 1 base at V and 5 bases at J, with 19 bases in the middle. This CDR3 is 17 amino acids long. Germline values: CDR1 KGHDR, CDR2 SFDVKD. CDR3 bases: TGTGCCACCAGTGATTTCCCCTGGGCTCTAATGCTGGAGACCCAGTACTTC. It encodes CATSDFPWALMLETQYF.

CDR3 loop: CASSEASGRYEQFF. The CDR3, as DNA: TGTGCCAGCAGTGAAGCTAGCGGGAGGTATGAGCAGTTCTTC. V usage is TRBV2 and J usage is TRBJ2-1; 10 bases are shared with TRBD2. Looked up from germline, CDR1 is SNHLY and CDR2 is FYNNEI. CDR3 length equals 14 residues. Trimming at V came to 0 bases and at J to 8 bases, leaving 1 base not matched to a gene.

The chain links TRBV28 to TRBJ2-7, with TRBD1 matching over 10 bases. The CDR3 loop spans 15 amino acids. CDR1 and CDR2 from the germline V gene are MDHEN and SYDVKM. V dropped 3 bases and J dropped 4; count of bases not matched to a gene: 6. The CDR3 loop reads CASSFYRDRGYEQYF. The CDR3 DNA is TGTGCCAGCAGTTTCTACAGGGACAGGGGATACGAGCAGTACTTC.

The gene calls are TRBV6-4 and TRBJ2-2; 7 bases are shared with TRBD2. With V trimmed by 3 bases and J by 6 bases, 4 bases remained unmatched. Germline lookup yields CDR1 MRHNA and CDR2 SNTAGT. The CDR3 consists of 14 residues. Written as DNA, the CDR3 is TGTGCCAGCAGTGAGGGACTATCATCCGGGGAGCTGTTTTTT. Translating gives CASSEGLSSGELFF.